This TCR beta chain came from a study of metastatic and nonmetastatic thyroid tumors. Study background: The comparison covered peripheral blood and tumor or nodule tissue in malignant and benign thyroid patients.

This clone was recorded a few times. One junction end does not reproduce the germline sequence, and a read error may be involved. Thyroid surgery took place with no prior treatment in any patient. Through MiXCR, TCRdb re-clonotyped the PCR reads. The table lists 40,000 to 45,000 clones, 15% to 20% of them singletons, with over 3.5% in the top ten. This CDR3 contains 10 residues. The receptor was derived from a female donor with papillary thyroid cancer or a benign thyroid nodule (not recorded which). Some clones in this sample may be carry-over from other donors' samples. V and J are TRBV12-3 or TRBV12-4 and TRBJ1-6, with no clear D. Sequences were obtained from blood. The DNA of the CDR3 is TGTGCATATCCTAGGTCACCCCTCAACTTT. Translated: CAYPRSPLNF.